This T cell receptor (beta chain) was sequenced for a study of CD8+ T cells in alopecia areata. Collected material from alopecia areata patients comprised lesional scalp punch biopsies and peripheral blood. cDNA serving as the sequencing template came from extracted, reverse transcribed RNA. The data were produced by immunoSEQ multiplex PCR, yet TCRdb's version contains in-frame clones alone and is incomplete. Among 65,000 to 95,000 clones, roughly half were seen once, and the ten largest hold 5.5% to 6%. V was pared by 2 bases and J by 4 bases, with 7 bases between. The V gene's germline CDR1 is SGHDT and CDR2 YYEEEE. The CDR3 contains 12 residues.

The sequence came from a human donor with alopecia areata. The sample was NKG2D-high CD8+ T cells sorted from blood. The chain has TRBV5-6 and TRBJ2-7; D gene ambiguous. CDR3 sequence reads: CASSFGMYEQYF. The CDR3 region has the DNA TGTGCCAGCAGCTTTGGAATGTACGAGCAGTACTTC.